A few counts support the clone carrying this TCR beta chain. This record comes from a study of T-cell memory formation after mild COVID-19. Trimming took 5 bases from V and 0 from J, leaving 10 bases between them. The CDR3 totals 14 residues. From the 5' RACE reads, TCRdb called clonotypes with MiXCR, one entry per CDR3 protein. The data contain hundreds of thousands of distinct CDR3 sequences, approximately 29% of them singletons. The receptor was isolated from an adult woman who had mild COVID-19 (a few samples of this study predate the infection). Cell type and time point are not known. The sequenced sample was PBMCs or a T cell subset sorted from them (not recorded which). The rearrangement joins TRBV12-3 or TRBV12-4 to TRBJ1-1; a possible D gene is TRBD1 (5 bases). The CDR3 here is CASSPDIMNTEAFF. The CDR3 DNA is TGTGCCAGCAGTCCGGACATAATGAACACTGAAGCTTTCTTT.